What follows describes a single TCR beta chain. The entry originates in a study of response to subunit inactivated influenza vaccine. MiXCR, applied by TCRdb to the RT-PCR reads, yields one record per CDR3 protein. Counted here are about 780,000 distinct CDR3 sequences, roughly 18% occurring once; the ten biggest clones make up roughly 11%. The CDR3 totals 15 residues. In germline, CDR1 is GTSNPN, CDR2 SVGIG (reference sequence). V was pared by 3 bases and J by 0 bases, with 11 bases between. This receptor was taken from a man aged 50 to 59 who received an inactivated influenza vaccine. The sample was PBMCs from blood, taken more than 4 days after vaccination. This sequence joins TRBV30 and TRBJ1-4, with D uncertain. The CDR3 here is CAWSDRGTTNEKLFF. In nucleotides, the CDR3 is TGTGCCTGGAGCGATAGAGGGACAACTAATGAAAAACTGTTTTTT.